Following are 8 T cell receptor beta chains from one sample sequenced in a study of T cells in Graves' hyperthyroidism and ophthalmopathy (dated by TCRdb to between 2019 and 2020). The library was made by multiplex PCR. TCRdb shows the sequencer as Illumina HiSeq 2000. TCR beta CDR3 regions were amplified from RNA transcripts. The TCR CDR3 was subjected to a first round of RT-PCR using the HTBI primer set and the Qiagen OneStep RT-PCR kit. TCRdb handled the public reads itself, with Q25 trimming in fastp and clone calling in MiXCR, and kept productive beta chains. Entries are consolidated by CDR3 protein sequence, retaining the most common genes and DNA. The sample contains more than 500,000 distinct CDR3 sequences, 40% to 50% of them found a single time. The top ten clonotypes cover about two fifths of the sample. Sequencing was carried out using peripheral blood or thyroid tissue (not recorded which). These receptors came from an adult woman with Graves' disease, either hyperthyroidism or ophthalmopathy (not recorded which).

The V call is TRBV2, the J call TRBJ2-7; tentatively, D is TRBD1 (6 bases). Germline V lookup: CDR1 SNHLY, CDR2 FYNNEI. V was cut by 7 bases and J by 6 bases, with 19 bases left in between. This CDR3 region has 14 residues. The CDR3 DNA sequence: TGTGCCAGCAAGGGCCCATCCAGGGGAATCGAGCAGTACTTC. The encoded protein is CASKGPSRGIEQYF.

This chain uses TRBV20-1 with TRBJ2-7; tentative D call: TRBD2 (6 bases). The CDR3 loop spans 13 amino acids. V dropped 3 bases and J dropped 3 bases, with 12 bases sitting between them. Looked up from germline, CDR1 is DFQATT and CDR2 is SNEGSKA (reference sequence). CDR3 region: CSASVRRDYEQYF. CDR3 DNA: TGCAGTGCTAGTGTTCGGCGGGACTACGAGCAGTACTTC.

This clonotype showed up many times. The gene calls are TRBV6-6 and TRBJ2-2, with a tentative D call TRBD1 (5 bases). There are 13 residues in the CDR3. V was cut by 6 bases and J by 7 bases, with 12 bases left in between. Germline CDR1 MNHNY, CDR2 SVGAGI (reference sequence). CDR3 DNA sequence: TGTGCCAGCAGAGGGGCCATCGGCGGGGAGCTGTTTTTT. It yields the protein CASRGAIGGELFF.

This clonotype came up many times. The V and J genes are TRBV12-3 or TRBV12-4 and TRBJ2-7; TRBD2 aligns across 13 bases. With V trimmed by 5 bases and J by 6 bases, 7 bases remained unmatched. This CDR3 comprises 15 residues. CDR3 amino acids: CASSLDRLAGGEQYF. For the CDR3, the DNA is TGTGCCAGCAGTCTCGACCGACTAGCGGGAGGCGAGCAGTACTTC.

This clonotype was seen at least ten times. This rearrangement joins TRBV19 to TRBJ1-5; D not resolved. Between the trimmed V and J ends, which lost 6 bases and 6 bases, there was a span of 12 bases. This CDR3 has 13 amino acids. The V gene's germline CDR1 is LNHDA and CDR2 SQIVND (reference sequence). Here the CDR3 DNA reads TGTGCCAGTAGCGCCCCTTTGATTCAGCCCCAGCATTTT. It yields the protein CASSAPLIQPQHF.

This clonotype was seen a few times. A read error may produce the germline difference seen at one junction end. The chain links TRBV5-1 to TRBJ1-2; 11 bases agree with TRBD1. CDR3 size: 15 residues. Germline V gene data show CDR1 as SGHRS and CDR2 as YFSETQ. The CDR3 DNA sequence: TGTGCCAGCAGCCCCCGGACAGGGGGCGCGTATGGCTACACCTTC. It specifies CASSPRTGGAYGYTF.

The V call is TRBV10-2, the J call TRBJ1-6; the D gene is possibly TRBD1 (5 bases). The CDR3 consists of 19 residues. V lost 4 bases, J lost 9 bases, and 28 bases lay in between. Germline CDR1 reads WSHSY; CDR2 reads SAAADI. CDR3 sequence reads: CASSGGDYRKWGQRSPLHF. The DNA for the CDR3 is TGCGCCAGCAGTGGGGGTGACTACCGCAAGTGGGGCCAACGTTCACCCCTCCACTTT.

This chain joins TRBV10-3 and TRBJ1-1, with D possibly being TRBD1 (5 bases). The CDR3 is 14 residues long. Germline V CDR1 and CDR2: ENHRY, SYGVKD. The CDR3 DNA is TGTGCTATAGCCGGGACGGGCAGGAACACTGAAGCTTTCTTT. Its protein is CAIAGTGRNTEAFF.